One sample yielded the 14 T cell receptor beta chains listed below, sequenced in a study of T cell repertoires in cytomegalovirus infection. MiXCR, run by TCRdb on the reads, gives a single entry per CDR3 protein. The sample shows hundreds of thousands of distinct CDR3 sequences, 25% to 30% of them seen only once. These receptors lack a known antigen. Sequences were derived from cultured PBMCs, sampled from culture after CMV antigen stimulation. The source of these receptors is a human donor in good health (CMV status not recorded). Some clones in this sample may be carry-over from other donors' samples.

CDR3 sequence: CSARVAGGPGEQFF. CDR3 DNA: TGCAGTGCTAGAGTAGCGGGAGGGCCGGGTGAGCAGTTCTTC. V gene TRBV20-1 combines with J gene TRBJ2-1; 11 bases agree with TRBD2. Germline loops: CDR1 DFQATT, CDR2 SNEGSKA (reference sequence). Trimming removed 1 base from V and 9 bases from J; junction bases left unmatched: 5. CDR3 length equals 14 residues.

The chain is built from TRBV5-1 and TRBJ2-7; perhaps D is TRBD1 or TRBD2 (5 bases each). The V gene lost 0 bases and the J gene lost 3 bases, with 10 bases spanning the gap. Germline values: CDR1 SGHRS, CDR2 YFSETQ. The CDR3 loop spans 14 amino acids. The CDR3 DNA sequence: TGCGCCAGCAGCTTGGTTGGGACCTTCTACGAGCAGTACTTC. Translation gives CASSLVGTFYEQYF. Full variable domain (missing parts from reference TRBV5-1 and TRBJ2-7): KAGVTQTPRYLIKTRGQQVTLSCSPISGHRSVSWYQQTPGQGLQFLFEYFSETQRNKGNFPGRFSGRQFSNSRSEMNVSTLELGDSALYLCASSLVGTFYEQYFGPGTRLTVT.

There are a few counts of this clonotype. The chain couples TRBV5-4 to TRBJ1-1; unclear D gene. The CDR3 runs to 15 residues. Germline CDR1 and CDR2: SGHNT and YYREEE (reference sequence). V shed 1 base and J shed 4 bases, with 14 bases lying between them. The CDR3 reads CASSLWAARGTEAFF. The CDR3 DNA is TGTGCCAGCAGCTTGTGGGCAGCCCGGGGCACTGAAGCTTTCTTT.

This clonotype has more than one count but fewer than ten. The CDR3 nucleotides are TGTGCCAGCAGCTTTTTGCGGGGGCGAGAGATAGCTTTCTTT. Translating it yields CASSFLRGREIAFF. The V gene is TRBV7-8, the J gene TRBJ1-1; possibly TRBD1 for D (6 bases). Germline V gene sequence: CDR1 SGHVS, CDR2 FQNEAQ. The CDR3 extends over 14 amino acids. Trimming cost V 3 bases and J 10 bases, with 18 bases left between them.

This clonotype was found many times. The chain links TRBV7-9 to TRBJ1-1, with 9 bases fitting TRBD1. Germline-derived CDR1 and CDR2 are SEHNR and FQNEAQ (reference sequence). V lost 6 bases, J lost 4 bases, and 3 bases stayed unmatched. The CDR3 length is 13 residues. Here the CDR3 reads CASSQGQGTEAFF. In nucleotides, the CDR3 is TGTGCCAGCAGTCAGGGACAGGGCACTGAAGCTTTCTTT. Full variable domain (outside the CDR3, taken from reference TRBV7-9 and TRBJ1-1): DTGVSQNPRHKITKRGQNVTFRCDPISEHNRLYWYRQTLGQGPEFLTYFQNEAQLEKSRLLSDRFSAERPKGSFSTLEIQRTEQGDSAMYLCASSQGQGTEAFFGQGTRLTVV.

This clonotype has a handful of counts. The chain links TRBV12-3 or TRBV12-4 to TRBJ2-5; D possibly corresponds to TRBD1 (6 bases). The V gene lost 1 base and the J gene lost 6 bases, with 9 bases spanning the gap. The CDR3 covers 13 residues. CDR3 nucleotide sequence: TGTGCCAGCAGTTTAGACAGGGAGCAGACCCAGTACTTC. This sequence encodes CASSLDREQTQYF.

There are a few counts of this clonotype. This chain connects TRBV20-1 to TRBJ2-3, with unresolved D. Germline assignment: CDR1 DFQATT and CDR2 SNEGSKA (reference sequence). Trimming cost V 1 base and J 1 base, with 6 bases left between them. This CDR3 is 13 amino acids long. The CDR3, as DNA: TGCAGTGCTAGAGGGAGCGGCACAGATACGCAGTATTTT. Protein product: CSARGSGTDTQYF.

The count of this clonotype is one. This sequence joins TRBV20-1 and TRBJ2-7, with TRBD2 identical over 15 bases. V was pared by 0 bases and J by 5 bases, with 14 bases of the junction left unmatched. Germline CDR1 reads DFQATT; CDR2 reads SNEGSKA (reference sequence). This CDR3 has 19 residues. CDR3 sequence (DNA): TGCAGTGCTAGAGAGGGGGGGACTAGCGGGAGGTCGCTGGGTCACGAGCAGTACTTC. It translates to CSAREGGTSGRSLGHEQYF.

DNA for the CDR3: TGCAGTGCCCCAGTTCCCAGGGTCGGTGGCTACACCTTC. The encoded protein is CSAPVPRVGGYTF. The chain carries TRBV20-1 and TRBJ1-2, with D perhaps TRBD1 (5 bases). This CDR3 is built from 13 residues. Between the trimmed V and J ends, which lost 6 bases and 7 bases, there was a span of 18 bases. Per germline, CDR1 DFQATT and CDR2 SNEGSKA (reference sequence).

This clonotype was seen a few times. The chain employs TRBV20-1 and TRBJ1-5, with 7 bases lining up with TRBD1. Germline V lookup: CDR1 DFQATT, CDR2 SNEGSKA (reference sequence). CDR3 size: 15 residues. V lost 0 bases, J lost 5 bases, and 7 bases stayed unmatched. The CDR3 coding sequence is TGCAGTGCTAGAGATGAGACAGGGCGTTATCAGCCCCAGCATTTT. It yields the protein CSARDETGRYQPQHF.

This sequence joins TRBV7-9 and TRBJ1-1; D unresolved. V was pared by 6 bases and J by 3 bases, with 11 bases between. Germline values: CDR1 SEHNR, CDR2 FQNEAQ (reference sequence). This CDR3 is built from 13 residues. This chain's CDR3 is CASRGIKDTEAFF. In nucleotides, the CDR3 is TGTGCCAGCAGGGGGATTAAGGACACTGAAGCTTTCTTT.

CDR3 sequence reads: CASSGALSPNYGYTF. The CDR3 DNA follows: TGTGCCAGCAGTGGAGCCCTTAGTCCTAACTATGGCTACACCTTC. V usage is TRBV6-1 and J usage is TRBJ1-2; D is unresolved. The V and J ends lost 4 bases and 0 bases respectively, with 12 bases between them. Germline V lookup: CDR1 MNHNS, CDR2 SASEGT. The CDR3 spans 15 residues.

This sequence joins TRBV27 and TRBJ2-7; a possible D gene is TRBD1 (5 bases). The CDR3 has 15 residues. The V gene lost 5 bases and the J gene lost 3 bases, with 17 bases spanning the gap. Per the germline V gene, CDR1 is MNHEY and CDR2 is SMNVEV (reference sequence). The CDR3 loop is CASSLTGDSIYEQYF. As DNA, the CDR3 is TGTGCCAGCAGTCTAACAGGCGACAGTATCTACGAGCAGTACTTC.

In its sample, this clonotype was seen a few times. The chain joins TRBV7-6 to TRBJ1-4, with D uncertain. The V end lost 1 base, the J end lost 7 bases, and 13 bases lay between the germline ends. The CDR3 has 15 residues. CDR1 is SGHVS, CDR2 FNYEAQ, per germline. CDR3 sequence (DNA): TGTGCCAGCAGCTTAGGTCCGGGGATTGTTGAAAAACTGTTTTTT. This encodes CASSLGPGIVEKLFF.